This entry concerns a single TCR beta chain. The data stem from a study of T cell responses to AZD1222 COVID-19 vaccine. About the study: Researchers grouped second doses given at about 4 or about 12 weeks into one pool.

Profiled with immunoSEQ multiplex PCR; TCRdb holds only in-frame clones, not every one. Altogether some 150,000 clones are present, less than 95% being singletons, with the ten largest covering roughly 1.2%. The CDR3 covers 16 residues. Germline loops: CDR1 SGHRS, CDR2 YFSETQ. With 0 bases removed from V and 7 bases from J, the gap between germline ends came to 14 bases. The sequence derives from an adult in good health. The chain links TRBV5-1 to TRBJ1-6; D possibly corresponds to TRBD1 (5 bases). The sequencing used peripheral blood, collected on day 0 of AZD1222 vaccination. The CDR3 DNA sequence: TGCGCCAGCAGCTTGGGCCAGCGACAGCCAAATTCACCCCTCCACTTT. It codes for CASSLGQRQPNSPLHF.